Described below is a single TCR beta chain sequence and its context. This record belongs to a study of blood T cell repertoires in COVID-19. Study-wide context: Nucleic acid was either cDNA or gDNA, and it came from T cells, B-cell-depleted T cells, or PBMCs.

Trimming took 7 bases from V and 3 from J, leaving 18 bases between them. Germline CDR1 reads LNHDA; CDR2 reads SQIVND (reference sequence). The CDR3 runs 15 residues. Per the study methods: Reference gene primer amplification yielded estimated nucleated cell counts. Profiled with immunoSEQ multiplex PCR; TCRdb holds only in-frame clones, not every one. V and J calls and clone size are those listed in that table; D and trimming were worked out from the DNA. The sample lists 310,000 or so clones; 87% were seen once. The TCR originated in a woman aged 50 to 60 who had recovered from COVID-19. The J gene is TRBJ1-2, the V gene TRBV19; maybe TRBD1 (5 bases). The sequenced material came from peripheral blood. CDR3 nucleotide sequence: TGTGCCAGTACTCCCTCGTGGGGCCGTGACTATGGCTACACCTTC. This gives the protein CASTPSWGRDYGYTF.